Presented here are 21 T cell receptor beta chains from one specimen sequenced in a study of regulatory dendritic cells for organ transplantation. Assay used: immunoSEQ multiplex PCR; TCRdb lists only in-frame clones, some missing. Of about 29,000 clones listed, around 79% were seen once; the top ten hold approximately 2.2%. Sample: memory CD4+ T cells from blood. Subset denoted: CD45RO+ memory T cells. The receptor source for this set is a human donor in good health.

CDR3 region: CASSLTGSSYEQYF. The CDR3 region has the DNA TGTGCCAGCAGTTTGACAGGATCCTCCTACGAGCAGTACTTC. The J gene is TRBJ2-7, the V gene TRBV27, with D possibly being TRBD1 (6 bases). CDR3 length equals 14 residues. The germline CDR1 and CDR2 sequences are MNHEY and SMNVEV (reference sequence). V gave up 3 bases and J gave up 0 bases, with 9 bases separating them.

This chain joins TRBV2 and TRBJ1-1, with D perhaps matching TRBD1 (6 bases). From germline, CDR1 is SNHLY and CDR2 FYNNEI. V lost 4 bases and J lost 5, with 11 bases in between. This CDR3 spans 13 amino acids. The CDR3 sequence is CASSGEGGTEAFF. The CDR3 coding sequence is TGTGCCAGCAGTGGTGAGGGGGGGACTGAAGCTTTCTTT.

The chain links TRBV7-6 to TRBJ2-3; no definite D call. The germline V gene encodes CDR1 SGHVS and CDR2 FNYEAQ. V was cut by 5 bases and J by 3 bases, with 9 bases left in between. The length of the CDR3 is 13 residues. The CDR3 sequence is CASSLSRTDTQYF. CDR3 DNA: TGTGCCAGCAGCCTGAGTAGGACAGATACGCAGTATTTT.

The rearrangement links TRBV11-3 to TRBJ1-1; D remains unclear. The germline CDR1 and CDR2 sequences are SGHNT and YENEEA. V was trimmed by 5 bases and J by 1 base, leaving 8 bases between them. The CDR3 totals 13 residues. CDR3 sequence: CASSRRPNTEAFF. CDR3 sequence (DNA): TGTGCCAGCAGCCGCCGTCCGAACACTGAAGCTTTCTTT. Full variable domain (missing parts from reference TRBV11-3 and TRBJ1-1): EAGVVQSPRYKIIEKKQPVAFWCNPISGHNTLYWYLQNLGQGPELLIRYENEEAVDDSQLPKDRFSAERLKGVDSTLKIQPAELGDSAVYLCASSRRPNTEAFFGQGTRLTVV.

The chain links TRBV6-5 to TRBJ1-2, with D possibly matching TRBD1 (5 bases). CDR3 size: 14 residues. The V end was cut by 5 bases, the J end by 6 bases, with 16 bases between. CDR1 is MNHEY and CDR2 is SVGAGI in the germline V gene. CDR3 sequence reads: CASSLRTGIDGYTF. DNA for the CDR3: TGTGCCAGCAGTCTACGAACAGGAATCGATGGCTACACCTTC.

The chain combines TRBV6-4 with TRBJ1-4; D is unresolved. This CDR3 has 13 amino acids. Germline V gene sequence: CDR1 MRHNA, CDR2 SNTAGT. Deletions cut 0 bases from V and 10 bases from J, with 9 bases between. DNA of the CDR3: TGTGCCAGCAGTGACTCATCTTCTGGAAAACTGTTTTTT. Protein product: CASSDSSSGKLFF.

J is TRBJ2-7 and V is TRBV5-3; D is uncertain. TRBV5-3 falls under the ORF class, with uncertain function. This CDR3 is built from 14 residues. The germline V and J ends were trimmed by 7 bases and 6 bases, with 20 bases remaining between them. The CDR3 protein is CARAVRRVYGEQYF. CDR3 DNA: TGTGCCAGAGCGGTTAGACGGGTCTACGGCGAGCAGTACTTC.

The chain is built from TRBV21-1 and TRBJ2-7; the table calls TRBD2, which could not be checked here. TRBV21-1 is a pseudogene segment. The CDR3 is made up of 18 amino acids. DNA of the CDR3: TGTGCCAGCAGCAATCCCGGGTTTACCGGGGATGACTCCTACGAGCAGTACTTC. Amino acid sequence: CASSNPGFTGDDSYEQYF.

V gene TRBV4-3 combines with J gene TRBJ1-2; 10 nucleotides agree with TRBD1. The V gene end was trimmed by 1 base and the J gene end by 4 bases; junction bases not matched to a gene: 18. The CDR3 consists of 20 residues. The germline gives CDR1 LGHNA, CDR2 YSLEER. CDR3 region: CASSQAGTGTGESGRYGYTF. As DNA, the CDR3 is TGCGCCAGCAGCCAAGCAGGGACCGGGACAGGGGAATCAGGACGCTATGGCTACACCTTC.

The J gene is TRBJ2-1, the V gene TRBV7-2; 7 nucleotides align to TRBD2. This CDR3 has 15 residues. Germline CDR1 is SGHTA and CDR2 is FQGNSA. The ends lost 5 bases at V and 0 bases at J; junction bases unmatched: 4. The CDR3 DNA follows: TGTGCCAGCAGCCCAACTAGCGTCTCCTACAATGAGCAGTTCTTC. Protein: CASSPTSVSYNEQFF.

This sequence joins TRBV28 and TRBJ1-5; D is undetermined. The germline gives CDR1 MDHEN, CDR2 SYDVKM. Trimming took off 8 bases at V and 0 bases at J, with 8 bases between the two ends. The CDR3 length is 13 residues. The CDR3 loop is CASGSHSNQPQHF. The CDR3 DNA reads TGTGCCAGCGGCAGCCATAGCAATCAGCCCCAGCATTTT.

Only one count was recorded for this clone. This sequence joins TRBV19 and TRBJ2-1; possibly TRBD2 for D (5 bases). The CDR3 length is 17 residues. Trimming left V 6 bases short and J 8 bases short, with 26 bases between. Germline assignment: CDR1 LNHDA and CDR2 SQIVND (reference sequence). Here the CDR3 reads CASSLQFLGVGVDEQFF. DNA of the CDR3: TGTGCCAGTAGCCTCCAGTTCTTGGGAGTCGGGGTCGATGAGCAGTTCTTC.

The V call is TRBV11-2, the J call TRBJ2-3; 9 nucleotides agree with TRBD2. Germline CDR1 SGHAT, CDR2 FQNNGV. The CDR3 totals 16 residues. The junction had 9 bases not matched to a gene; V was cut back by 4 bases and J by 4 bases. CDR3 coding DNA: TGTGCCAGCAGCTCTCGATGGGCGGGAGGGCCAGATACGCAGTATTTT. Protein: CASSSRWAGGPDTQYF. The variable domain in full, with the rest retrieved from reference TRBV11-2 and TRBJ2-3, is EAGVAQSPRYKIIEKRQSVAFWCNPISGHATLYWYQQILGQGPKLLIQFQNNGVVDDSQLPKDRFSAERLKGVDSTLKIQPAKLEDSAVYLCASSSRWAGGPDTQYFGPGTRLTVL.

A word on this clone: Other DNA sequences of this sample code for an identical CDR3. V is TRBV6-5 and J is TRBJ1-2; the D gene is possibly TRBD1 (5 bases). With 3 bases removed from V and 4 bases from J, the gap between germline ends came to 15 bases. There are 15 residues in the CDR3. Germline assignment: CDR1 MNHEY and CDR2 SVGAGI. The DNA of the CDR3 is TGTGCCAGCAGTTATTCAGGATCGAGGGGCTATGGCTACACCTTC. Its translation is CASSYSGSRGYGYTF.

This CDR3 reads CASSSQELNTGELFF. The DNA for the CDR3 is TGTGCCAGCAGCTCACAGGAGCTGAACACCGGGGAGCTGTTTTTT. The chain employs TRBV7-6 and TRBJ2-2; TRBD1 is a possible D gene (5 bases). The V gene's germline CDR1 is SGHVS and CDR2 FNYEAQ. CDR3 length: 15 residues. Trimming took off 4 bases at V and 1 base at J, with 10 bases between the two ends.

The genes are TRBV5-1 and TRBJ2-3; 10 nucleotides agree with TRBD2. V lost 1 base and J lost 4; bases outside the gene matches: 9. Germline assignment: CDR1 SGHRS and CDR2 YFSETQ. The CDR3 is 17 residues long. In nucleotides, the CDR3 is TGCGCCAGCAGCTTGAATACAGCGGGAGGGCTCGCAGATACGCAGTATTTT. It codes for CASSLNTAGGLADTQYF. Filled out from reference TRBV5-1 and TRBJ2-3, the complete variable domain reads KAGVTQTPRYLIKTRGQQVTLSCSPISGHRSVSWYQQTPGQGLQFLFEYFSETQRNKGNFPGRFSGRQFSNSRSEMNVSTLELGDSALYLCASSLNTAGGLADTQYFGPGTRLTVL.

The chain carries TRBV6-6 and TRBJ2-2; D is uncertain. The V gene lost 2 bases and the J gene lost 6 bases, with 16 bases spanning the gap. The CDR3 length is 16 residues. Per the germline V gene, CDR1 is MNHNY and CDR2 is SVGAGI (reference sequence). The CDR3 coding sequence is TGTGCCAGCAGTTACGGAAGCGACCCTCGATCCGGGGAGCTGTTTTTT. It yields the protein CASSYGSDPRSGELFF.

The count of this clone is one. The chain couples TRBV30 to TRBJ2-7; the D call may be TRBD1 or TRBD2 (6 bases each). Germline CDR1 reads GTSNPN; CDR2 reads SVGIG (reference sequence). The CDR3 contains 15 residues. V lost 1 base and J 3 bases, leaving 16 bases between the germline ends. CDR3 DNA: TGTGCCTGGAGTGGACGGTTAGGGGGGAGCTACGAGCAGTACTTC. Translation: CAWSGRLGGSYEQYF.

This clone was seen once. V gene TRBV16 combines with J gene TRBJ1-1, with D possibly being TRBD1 (5 bases). V was trimmed by 3 bases and J by 0 bases, leaving 5 bases between them. The length of the CDR3 is 13 residues. Germline values: CDR1 KGHSY, CDR2 FQNENV. DNA for the CDR3: TGTGCCAGCAGCCAGGGGGTGAACACTGAAGCTTTCTTT. Protein product: CASSQGVNTEAFF.

The rearrangement links TRBV27 to TRBJ2-2; 12 positions match TRBD2. In germline, CDR1 is MNHEY, CDR2 SMNVEV (reference sequence). The J segment lost 7 bases and the V segment lost 8 bases, leaving 8 bases of the junction unmatched. This CDR3 has 15 residues. The CDR3 sequence is CASVPASGRGGELFF. The CDR3 bases are TGTGCCAGCGTCCCGGCTAGCGGGAGGGGCGGGGAGCTGTTTTTT.

J is TRBJ2-5 and V is TRBV5-1; no definite D call. Germline V CDR1 and CDR2: SGHRS, YFSETQ. The V end lost 0 bases, the J end lost 2 bases, and 8 bases lay between the germline ends. This CDR3 is 14 amino acids long. The CDR3 DNA sequence: TGCGCCAGCAGCTTGGCTTCGTTTCAAGAGACCCAGTACTTC. It is translated as CASSLASFQETQYF. Variable domain in full (rest from reference TRBV5-1 and TRBJ2-5): KAGVTQTPRYLIKTRGQQVTLSCSPISGHRSVSWYQQTPGQGLQFLFEYFSETQRNKGNFPGRFSGRQFSNSRSEMNVSTLELGDSALYLCASSLASFQETQYFGPGTRLLVL.